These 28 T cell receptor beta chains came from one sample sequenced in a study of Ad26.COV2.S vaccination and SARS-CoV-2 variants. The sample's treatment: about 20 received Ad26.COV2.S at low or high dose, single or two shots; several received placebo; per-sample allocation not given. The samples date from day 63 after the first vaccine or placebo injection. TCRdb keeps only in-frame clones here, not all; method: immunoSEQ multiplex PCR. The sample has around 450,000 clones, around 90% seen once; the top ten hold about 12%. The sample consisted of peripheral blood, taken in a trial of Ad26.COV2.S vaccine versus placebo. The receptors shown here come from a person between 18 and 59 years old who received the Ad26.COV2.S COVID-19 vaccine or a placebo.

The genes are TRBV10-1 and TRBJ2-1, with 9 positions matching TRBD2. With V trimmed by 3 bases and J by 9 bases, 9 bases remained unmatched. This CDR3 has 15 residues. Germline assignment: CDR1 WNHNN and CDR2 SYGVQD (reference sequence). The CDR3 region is CASSDLSGSLSEQFF. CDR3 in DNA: TGCGCCAGCAGTGACCTTAGCGGGAGTTTAAGTGAGCAGTTCTTC.

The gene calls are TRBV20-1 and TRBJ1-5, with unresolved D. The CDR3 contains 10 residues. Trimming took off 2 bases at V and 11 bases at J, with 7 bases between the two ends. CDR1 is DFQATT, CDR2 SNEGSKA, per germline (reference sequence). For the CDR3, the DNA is TGCAGTGCTAGATCTGGGGCCCAGCATTTT. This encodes CSARSGAQHF.

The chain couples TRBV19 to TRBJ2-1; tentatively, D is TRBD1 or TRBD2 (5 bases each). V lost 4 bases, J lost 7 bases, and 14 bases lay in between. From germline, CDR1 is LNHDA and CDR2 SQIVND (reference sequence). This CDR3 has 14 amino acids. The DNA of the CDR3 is TGTGCCAGTAGTAGGTTTGAGGGGATTAATGAGCAGTTCTTC. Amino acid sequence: CASSRFEGINEQFF.

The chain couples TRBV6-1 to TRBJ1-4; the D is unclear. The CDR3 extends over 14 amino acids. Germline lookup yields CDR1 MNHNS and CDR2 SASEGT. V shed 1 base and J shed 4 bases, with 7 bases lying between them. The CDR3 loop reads CASSEVLRNEKLFF. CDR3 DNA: TGTGCCAGCAGTGAAGTTTTACGTAATGAAAAACTGTTTTTT.

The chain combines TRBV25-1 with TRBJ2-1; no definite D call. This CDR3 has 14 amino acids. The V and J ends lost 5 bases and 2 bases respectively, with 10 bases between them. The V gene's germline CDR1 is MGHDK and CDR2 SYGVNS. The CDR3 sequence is CASSSRAAYNEQFF. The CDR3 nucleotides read TGTGCCAGCAGTAGCCGGGCCGCCTACAATGAGCAGTTCTTC.

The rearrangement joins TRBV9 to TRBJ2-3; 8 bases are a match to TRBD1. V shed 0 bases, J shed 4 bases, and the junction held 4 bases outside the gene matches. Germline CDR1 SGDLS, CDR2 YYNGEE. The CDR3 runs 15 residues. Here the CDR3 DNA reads TGTGCCAGCAGCGTAGAGTGGGGACAGGCAGATACGCAGTATTTT. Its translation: CASSVEWGQADTQYF.

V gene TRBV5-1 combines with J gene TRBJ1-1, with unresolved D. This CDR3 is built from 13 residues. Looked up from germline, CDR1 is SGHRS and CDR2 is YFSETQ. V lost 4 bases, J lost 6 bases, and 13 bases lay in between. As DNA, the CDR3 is TGCGCCAGCAGCCTAGTGGGAAGGTCTGAAGCTTTCTTT. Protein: CASSLVGRSEAFF.

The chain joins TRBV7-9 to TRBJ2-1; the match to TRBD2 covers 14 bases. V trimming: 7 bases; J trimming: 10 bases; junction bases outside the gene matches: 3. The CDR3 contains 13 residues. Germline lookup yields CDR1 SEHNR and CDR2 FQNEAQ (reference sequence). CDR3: CASTGLAGEEQFF. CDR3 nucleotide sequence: TGTGCCAGCACGGGACTAGCGGGAGAAGAGCAGTTCTTC. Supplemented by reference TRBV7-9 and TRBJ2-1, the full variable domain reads DTGVSQNPRHKITKRGQNVTFRCDPISEHNRLYWYRQTLGQGPEFLTYFQNEAQLEKSRLLSDRFSAERPKGSFSTLEIQRTEQGDSAMYLCASTGLAGEEQFFGPGTRLTVL.

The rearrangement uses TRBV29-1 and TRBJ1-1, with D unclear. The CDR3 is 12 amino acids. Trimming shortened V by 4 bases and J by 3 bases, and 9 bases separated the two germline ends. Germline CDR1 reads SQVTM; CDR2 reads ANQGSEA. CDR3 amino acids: CSVVSADTEAFF. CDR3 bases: TGCAGCGTTGTATCCGCCGACACTGAAGCTTTCTTT. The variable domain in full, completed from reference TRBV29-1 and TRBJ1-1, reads SAVISQKPSRDICQRGTSLTIQCQVDSQVTMMFWYRQQPGQSLTLIATANQGSEATYESGFVIDKFPISRPNLTFSTLTVSNMSPEDSSIYLCSVVSADTEAFFGQGTRLTVV.

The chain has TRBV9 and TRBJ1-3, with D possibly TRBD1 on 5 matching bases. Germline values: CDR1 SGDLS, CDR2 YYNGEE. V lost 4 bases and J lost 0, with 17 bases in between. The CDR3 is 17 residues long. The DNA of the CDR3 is TGTGCCAGCAGCAAACTACTCGGAGGGGACTCTGGAAACACCATATATTTT. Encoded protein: CASSKLLGGDSGNTIYF.

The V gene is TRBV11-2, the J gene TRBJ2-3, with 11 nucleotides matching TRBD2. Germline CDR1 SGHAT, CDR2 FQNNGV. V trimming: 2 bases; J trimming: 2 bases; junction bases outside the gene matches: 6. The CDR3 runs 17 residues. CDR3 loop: CASSLFIAGGSTDTQYF. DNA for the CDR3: TGTGCCAGCAGCTTATTTATAGCGGGAGGGTCCACAGATACGCAGTATTTT.

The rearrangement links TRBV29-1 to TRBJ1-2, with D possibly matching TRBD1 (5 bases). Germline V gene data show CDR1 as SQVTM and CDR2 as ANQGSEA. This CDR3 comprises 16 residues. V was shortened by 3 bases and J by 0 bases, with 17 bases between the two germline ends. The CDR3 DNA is TGCAGCGTTGATGGGCAGACAGAGAGGGCTAACTATGGCTACACCTTC. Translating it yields CSVDGQTERANYGYTF.

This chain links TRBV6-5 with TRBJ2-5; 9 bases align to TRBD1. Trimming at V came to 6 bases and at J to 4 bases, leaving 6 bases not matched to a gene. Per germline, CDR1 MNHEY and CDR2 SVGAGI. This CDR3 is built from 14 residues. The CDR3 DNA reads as TGTGCCAGCAGGAACGACAGGGGGATAGAGACCCAGTACTTC. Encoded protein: CASRNDRGIETQYF.

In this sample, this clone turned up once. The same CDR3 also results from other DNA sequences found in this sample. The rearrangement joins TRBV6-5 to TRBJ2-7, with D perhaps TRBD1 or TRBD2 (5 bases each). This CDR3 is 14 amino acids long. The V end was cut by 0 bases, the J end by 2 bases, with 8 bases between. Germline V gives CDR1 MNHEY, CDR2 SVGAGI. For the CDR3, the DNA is TGTGCCAGCAGTTACTCTCAGGGAGCCTACGAGCAGTACTTC. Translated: CASSYSQGAYEQYF.

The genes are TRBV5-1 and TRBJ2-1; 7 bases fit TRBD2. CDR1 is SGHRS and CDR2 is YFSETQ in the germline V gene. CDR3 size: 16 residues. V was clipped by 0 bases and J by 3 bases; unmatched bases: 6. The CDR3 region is CASSLVASGNYNEQFF. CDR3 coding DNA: TGCGCCAGCAGCTTGGTAGCCAGCGGGAACTACAATGAGCAGTTCTTC.

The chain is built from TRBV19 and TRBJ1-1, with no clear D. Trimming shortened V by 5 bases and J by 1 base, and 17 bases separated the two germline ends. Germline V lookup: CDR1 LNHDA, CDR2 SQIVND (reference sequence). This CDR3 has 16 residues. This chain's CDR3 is CASSASPRTGNTEAFF. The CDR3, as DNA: TGTGCCAGTAGTGCCTCACCCCGGACGGGGAACACTGAAGCTTTCTTT.

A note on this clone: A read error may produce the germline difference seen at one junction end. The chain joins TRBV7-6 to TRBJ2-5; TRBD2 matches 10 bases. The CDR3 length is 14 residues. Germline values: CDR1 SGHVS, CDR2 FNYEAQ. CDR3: CASSLGTSVETQYF. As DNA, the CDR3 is TGTGCCAGCAGTTTAGGGACTAGCGTGGAGACCCAGTACTTC.

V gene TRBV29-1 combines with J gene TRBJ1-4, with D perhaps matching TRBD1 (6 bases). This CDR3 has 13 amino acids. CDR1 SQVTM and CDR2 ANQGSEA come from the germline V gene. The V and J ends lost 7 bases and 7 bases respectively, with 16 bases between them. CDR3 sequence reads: CSALQGLSEKLFF. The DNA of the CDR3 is TGCAGCGCTTTACAGGGTCTTAGTGAAAAACTGTTTTTT.

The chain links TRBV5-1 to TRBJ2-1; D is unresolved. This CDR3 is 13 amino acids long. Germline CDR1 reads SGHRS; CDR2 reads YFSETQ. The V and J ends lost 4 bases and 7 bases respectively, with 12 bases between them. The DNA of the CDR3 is TGCGCCAGCAGCCCCATCCTCCTTAATGAGCAGTTCTTC. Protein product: CASSPILLNEQFF.

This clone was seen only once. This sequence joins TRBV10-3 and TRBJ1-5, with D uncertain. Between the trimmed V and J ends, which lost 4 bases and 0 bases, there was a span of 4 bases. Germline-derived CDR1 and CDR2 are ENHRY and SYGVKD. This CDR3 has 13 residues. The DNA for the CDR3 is TGTGCCATCAGTGTAGATAGCAATCAGCCCCAGCATTTT. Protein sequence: CAISVDSNQPQHF.

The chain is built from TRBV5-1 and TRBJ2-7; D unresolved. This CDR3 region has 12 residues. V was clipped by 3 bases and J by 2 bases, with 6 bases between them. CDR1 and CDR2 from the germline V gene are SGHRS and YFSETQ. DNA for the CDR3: TGCGCCAGCAGCTCGCAGCCCTACGAGCAGTACTTC. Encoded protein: CASSSQPYEQYF.

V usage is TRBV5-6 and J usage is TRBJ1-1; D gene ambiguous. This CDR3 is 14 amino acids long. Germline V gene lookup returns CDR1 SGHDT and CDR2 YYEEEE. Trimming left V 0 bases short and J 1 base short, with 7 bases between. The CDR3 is CASSLGQRNTEAFF. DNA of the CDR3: TGTGCCAGCAGCTTGGGGCAGAGGAACACTGAAGCTTTCTTT.

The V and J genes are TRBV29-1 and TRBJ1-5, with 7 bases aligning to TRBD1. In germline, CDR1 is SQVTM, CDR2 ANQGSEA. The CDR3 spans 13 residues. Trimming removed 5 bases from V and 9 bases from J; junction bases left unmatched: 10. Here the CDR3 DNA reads TGCAGCGTTCGTGACAGGGACGGAGGGCCCCAGCATTTT. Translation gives CSVRDRDGGPQHF.

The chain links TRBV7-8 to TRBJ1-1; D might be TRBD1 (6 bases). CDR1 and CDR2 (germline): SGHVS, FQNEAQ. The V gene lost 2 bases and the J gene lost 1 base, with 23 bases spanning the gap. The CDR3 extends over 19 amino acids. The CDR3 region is CASSLSPGRDTQKNTEAFF. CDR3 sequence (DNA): TGTGCCAGCAGCTTATCCCCCGGTAGGGACACCCAGAAGAACACTGAAGCTTTCTTT.

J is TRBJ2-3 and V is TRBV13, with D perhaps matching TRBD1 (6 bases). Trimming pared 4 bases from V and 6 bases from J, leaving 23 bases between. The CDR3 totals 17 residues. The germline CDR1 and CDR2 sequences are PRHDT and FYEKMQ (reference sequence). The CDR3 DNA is TGTGCCAGCAGCTCCGTCATCAGGGGTGAGAGTTGGGATACGCAGTATTTT. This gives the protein CASSSVIRGESWDTQYF.

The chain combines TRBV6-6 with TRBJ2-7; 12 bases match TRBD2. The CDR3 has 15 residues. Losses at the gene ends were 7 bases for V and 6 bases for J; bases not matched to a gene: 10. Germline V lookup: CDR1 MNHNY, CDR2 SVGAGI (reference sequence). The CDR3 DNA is TGTGCCAGCAACGTCTACGAGACTAGCGGGAGCGAGCAGTACTTC. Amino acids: CASNVYETSGSEQYF.

As DNA, the CDR3 is TGTGCCAGCAGCCAAGGGATACGGGAAGGCACAGATACGCAGTATTTT. This codes for CASSQGIREGTDTQYF. The genes are TRBV14 and TRBJ2-3; TRBD2 might be the D (5 bases). The CDR3 runs 16 residues. The V gene's germline CDR1 is SGHDN and CDR2 FVKESK. V was trimmed by 1 base and J by 1 base, leaving 12 bases between them.

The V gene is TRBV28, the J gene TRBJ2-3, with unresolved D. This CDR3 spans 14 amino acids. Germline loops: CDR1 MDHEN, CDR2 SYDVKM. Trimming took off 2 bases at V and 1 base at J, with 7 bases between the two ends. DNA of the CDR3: TGTGCCAGCAGTTTAGGGTGGGGCACAGATACGCAGTATTTT. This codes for CASSLGWGTDTQYF.